This T cell receptor (beta chain) was retrieved from a study of OX40 agonist ivuxolimab in advanced cancers. The method was immunoSEQ multiplex PCR; TCRdb's version includes in-frame clones alone and lacks a portion of them. The repertoire holds 71,000 or so clones, with 90% to 95% as singletons. Overall study findings and caveats: Expanded clones were, on average, more numerous among CD8+ T cells than CD4+.

A note on this clone: The antigen is not known. Without the conserved terminal phenylalanine or tryptophan, this CDR3 likely stems from a read error. The DNA is omitted, as the CDR3 cannot be located on it reliably, and the CDR3 follows TCRdb's listing.

Ends included, the CDR3 has 12 residues. The receptor comes from an adult with an advanced solid tumor such as melanoma, head and neck, liver or kidney cancer. This chain links TRBV23-1 with TRBJ2-2; whether TRBD1, the table's D call, matches the DNA was not checked. TRBV23-1 is given ORF status, its function remaining uncertain. The input for sequencing was CD4+ or CD8+ T cells sorted from blood, taken in a trial of the OX40 agonist ivuxolimab. The CDR3 reads CASTIFGAYPLM.